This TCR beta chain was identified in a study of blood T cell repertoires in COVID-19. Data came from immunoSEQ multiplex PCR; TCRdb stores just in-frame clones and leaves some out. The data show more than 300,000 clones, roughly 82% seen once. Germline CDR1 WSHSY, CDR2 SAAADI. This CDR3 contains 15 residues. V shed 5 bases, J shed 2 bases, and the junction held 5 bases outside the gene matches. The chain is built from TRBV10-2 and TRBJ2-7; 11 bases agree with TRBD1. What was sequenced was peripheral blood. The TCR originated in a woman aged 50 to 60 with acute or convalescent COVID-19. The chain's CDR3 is CASSYPGQGAYEQYF. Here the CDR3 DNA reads TGCGCCAGCAGTTACCCGGGACAGGGGGCCTACGAGCAGTACTTC.